Below are 10 T cell receptor beta chains sequenced from a single sample in a study of blood T cells in healthy people across ages. With a J-beta primer mix and a sample-barcoded 5' primer, a second PCR ran about 6 to 11 cycles. TCRdb passed the 5' RACE reads through MiXCR, listing each CDR3 protein once. In the table there are around 1.5 million distinct CDR3 sequences, around two fifths of which are singletons. The source material was blood. These receptors all come from a woman younger than 35 in good health.

This clonotype was picked up a small number of times. The chain recombines TRBV5-1 with TRBJ2-1; D is possibly TRBD1 (5 bases). The DNA end is a closer match to TRBJ2-7, so the J assignment may be wrong. The CDR3 loop spans 13 amino acids. The germline CDR1 and CDR2 sequences are SGHRS and YFSETQ. CDR3 protein: CASSPDSYNEQYF. The CDR3 DNA reads TGCGCCAGCAGTCCTGACAGCTACAATGAGCAGTACTTC.

This sequence joins TRBV2 and TRBJ1-1; perhaps TRBD1 as D (6 bases). The length of the CDR3 is 16 residues. Trimming removed 6 bases at V and 0 bases at J, with 17 bases between. In germline, CDR1 is SNHLY, CDR2 FYNNEI. The DNA of the CDR3 is TGTGCCAGCAGCGTTAAGAACAGGGTTTTGAACACTGAAGCTTTCTTT. This gives the protein CASSVKNRVLNTEAFF.

The chain uses TRBV20-1 and TRBJ2-2, with D possibly TRBD2 on 6 matching bases. With 4 bases removed from V and 3 bases from J, the gap between germline ends came to 21 bases. CDR1 DFQATT and CDR2 SNEGSKA come from the germline V gene (reference sequence). The CDR3 length is 17 residues. DNA for the CDR3: TGCAGTGCTATAGGTGGAGGGCGGGAAGTGTACACCGGGGAGCTGTTTTTT. Its translation: CSAIGGGREVYTGELFF.

The chain combines TRBV9 with TRBJ2-2, with 9 positions matching TRBD2. Germline CDR1 reads SGDLS; CDR2 reads YYNGEE. With V trimmed by 4 bases and J by 6 bases, 4 bases remained unmatched. CDR3 length: 14 residues. DNA for the CDR3: TGTGCCAGCAGCTTTGGGACTAGCTCCGGGGAGCTGTTTTTT. It encodes CASSFGTSSGELFF.

This clonotype was counted a single time. The rearrangement joins TRBV5-1 to TRBJ2-1; 9 nucleotides line up with TRBD2. Germline V lookup: CDR1 SGHRS, CDR2 YFSETQ. The CDR3 loop spans 20 amino acids. Trimming at V came to 4 bases and at J to 0 bases, leaving 17 bases not matched to a gene. CDR3 sequence: CASSALVSGGPGSSYNEQFF. The CDR3 nucleotides read TGCGCCAGCAGCGCCCTCGTCAGCGGGGGGCCCGGAAGCTCCTACAATGAGCAGTTCTTC.

This chain uses TRBV20-1 with TRBJ2-3; 9 bases are shared with TRBD1. The CDR3 contains 13 residues. The germline gives CDR1 DFQATT, CDR2 SNEGSKA (reference sequence). Unmatched junction bases numbered 7, after V lost 6 bases and J lost 6 bases. CDR3 in DNA: TGCAGTGCCCGGGACAGGGCGGTTGATACGCAGTATTTT. Encoded protein: CSARDRAVDTQYF.

The chain uses TRBV20-1 and TRBJ1-4; possibly TRBD1 for D (5 bases). Per germline, CDR1 DFQATT and CDR2 SNEGSKA (reference sequence). The CDR3 totals 13 residues. V was shortened by 7 bases and J by 7 bases, with 16 bases between the two germline ends. This chain's CDR3 is CSVNQGGSEKLFF. Here the CDR3 DNA reads TGCAGTGTAAATCAGGGAGGAAGTGAAAAACTGTTTTTT.

V is TRBV25-1 and J is TRBJ1-5, with 7 bases lining up with TRBD1. This CDR3 region has 16 residues. With 5 bases clipped from V and 2 bases from J, the junction kept 9 bases outside the gene matches. Per germline, CDR1 MGHDK and CDR2 SYGVNS. Here the CDR3 reads CASSPRTGGGNQPQHF. The CDR3 nucleotides read TGTGCCAGCAGTCCACGGACAGGCGGAGGCAATCAGCCCCAGCATTTT.

This sequence joins TRBV27 and TRBJ2-1; 14 nucleotides align to TRBD2. The V segment lost 5 bases and the J segment 10 bases; nucleotides outside the gene matches: 7. Germline CDR1 is MNHEY and CDR2 is SMNVEV (reference sequence). CDR3 length equals 15 residues. The CDR3 loop is CASSTGLAGVKEQFF. Here the CDR3 DNA reads TGTGCCAGCAGTACGGGACTAGCGGGAGTCAAGGAGCAGTTCTTC.

V gene TRBV7-2 combines with J gene TRBJ2-1, with 12 bases that match TRBD2. This CDR3 has 16 amino acids. Germline CDR1 reads SGHTA; CDR2 reads FQGNSA. Trimming took 5 bases from V and 6 from J; bases not matched to a gene: 8. This CDR3 reads CASSLTSGSKSNEQFF. The CDR3 DNA reads TGTGCCAGCAGCCTGACTAGCGGGAGCAAGTCCAATGAGCAGTTCTTC.